This record looks at one T cell receptor (beta chain) sequence and its context. After removal of 6 bases from V and 3 bases from J, the junction contained 8 bases not matched to a gene. CDR1 SGHAT and CDR2 FQNNGV come from the germline V gene. The CDR3 totals 15 residues. This record comes from a study of blood T cell repertoires in COVID-19. TCRdb keeps only in-frame clones here, not all; method: immunoSEQ multiplex PCR. The sample contains some 200,000 clones, over 75% of which appear only once. This sequence originates from a woman aged 18-29 years in a cohort exposed to, infected with or recovered from COVID-19 (not recorded which). V gene TRBV11-2 combines with J gene TRBJ2-7, with 10 bases lining up with TRBD2. Sequenced material: PBMCs or T cells enriched from blood (not recorded which). CDR3 protein: CASSLTSGKIYEQYF. The CDR3 nucleotides are TGTGCCAGCAGTCTCACTAGCGGGAAAATCTACGAGCAGTACTTC.